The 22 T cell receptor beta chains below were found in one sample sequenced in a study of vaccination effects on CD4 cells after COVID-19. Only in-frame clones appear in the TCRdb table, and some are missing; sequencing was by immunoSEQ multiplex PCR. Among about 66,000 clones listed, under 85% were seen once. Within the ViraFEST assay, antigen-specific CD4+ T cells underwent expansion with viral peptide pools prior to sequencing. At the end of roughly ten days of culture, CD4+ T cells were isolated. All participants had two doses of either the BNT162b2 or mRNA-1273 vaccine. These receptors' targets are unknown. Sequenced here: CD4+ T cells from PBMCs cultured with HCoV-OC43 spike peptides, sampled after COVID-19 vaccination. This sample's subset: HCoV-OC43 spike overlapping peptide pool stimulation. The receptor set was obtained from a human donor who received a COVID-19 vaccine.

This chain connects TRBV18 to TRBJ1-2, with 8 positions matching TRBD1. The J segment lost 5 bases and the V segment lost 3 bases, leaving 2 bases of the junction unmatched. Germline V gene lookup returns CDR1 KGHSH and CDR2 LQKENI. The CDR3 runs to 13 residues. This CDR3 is CASSPGQAYGYTF. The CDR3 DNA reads TGTGCCAGCTCACCGGGACAGGCATATGGCTACACCTTC.

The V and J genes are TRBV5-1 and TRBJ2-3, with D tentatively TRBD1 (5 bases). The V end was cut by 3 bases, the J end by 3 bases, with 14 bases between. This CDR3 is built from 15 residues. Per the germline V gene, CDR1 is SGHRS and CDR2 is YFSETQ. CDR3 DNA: TGCGCCAGCAGCTCGCTCACAGGTGGGACAGATACGCAGTATTTT. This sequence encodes CASSSLTGGTDTQYF.

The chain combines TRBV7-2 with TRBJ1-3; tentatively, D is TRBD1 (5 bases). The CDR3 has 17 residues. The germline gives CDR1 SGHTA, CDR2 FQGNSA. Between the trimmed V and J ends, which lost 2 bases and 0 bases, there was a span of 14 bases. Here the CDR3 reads CASSLWGVSSSGNTIYF. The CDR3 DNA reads TGTGCCAGCAGCTTATGGGGCGTTTCGAGCTCTGGAAACACCATATATTTT.

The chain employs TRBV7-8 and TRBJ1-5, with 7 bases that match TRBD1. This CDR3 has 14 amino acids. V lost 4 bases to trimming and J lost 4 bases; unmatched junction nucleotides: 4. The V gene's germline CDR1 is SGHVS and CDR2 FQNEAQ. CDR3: CASSSRDSNQPQHF. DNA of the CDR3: TGTGCCAGCAGCTCCCGGGACAGTAATCAGCCCCAGCATTTT.

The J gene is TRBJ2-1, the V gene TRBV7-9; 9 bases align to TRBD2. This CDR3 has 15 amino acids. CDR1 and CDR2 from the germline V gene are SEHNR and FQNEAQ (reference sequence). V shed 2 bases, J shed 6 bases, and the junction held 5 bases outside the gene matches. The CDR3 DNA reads TGTGCCAGCAGCTTAAGGTCTAGCGGGGTCAATGAGCAGTTCTTC. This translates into CASSLRSSGVNEQFF.

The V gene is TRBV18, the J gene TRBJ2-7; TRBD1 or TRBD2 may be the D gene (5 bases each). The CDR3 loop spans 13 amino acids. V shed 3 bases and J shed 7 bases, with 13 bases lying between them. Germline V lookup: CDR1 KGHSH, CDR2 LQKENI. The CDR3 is CASSPGPMLEQYV. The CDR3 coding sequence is TGTGCCAGCTCACCGGGACCTATGCTGGAGCAGTACGTC.

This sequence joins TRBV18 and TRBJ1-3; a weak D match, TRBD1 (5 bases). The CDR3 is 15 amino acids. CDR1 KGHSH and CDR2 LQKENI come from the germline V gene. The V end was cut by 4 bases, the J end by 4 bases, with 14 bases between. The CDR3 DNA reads TGTGCCAGCTCACTTACCGGGACCCTAGGAAACACCATATATTTT. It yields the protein CASSLTGTLGNTIYF.

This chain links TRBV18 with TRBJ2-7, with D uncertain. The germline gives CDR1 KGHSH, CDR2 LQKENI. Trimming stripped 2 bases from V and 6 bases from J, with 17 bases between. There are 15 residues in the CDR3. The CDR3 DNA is TGTGCCAGCTCACCATATGTGGGGTCTCCGTTCGAGCAGTACGTC. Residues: CASSPYVGSPFEQYV.

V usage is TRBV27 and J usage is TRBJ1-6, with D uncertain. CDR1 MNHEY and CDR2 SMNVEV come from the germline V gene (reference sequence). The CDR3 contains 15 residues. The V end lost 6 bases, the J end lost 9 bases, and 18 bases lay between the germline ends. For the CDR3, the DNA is TGTGCCAGCAGCTCCGGGAGCATCGGGTTTTCACCCCTCCACTTT. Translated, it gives CASSSGSIGFSPLHF.

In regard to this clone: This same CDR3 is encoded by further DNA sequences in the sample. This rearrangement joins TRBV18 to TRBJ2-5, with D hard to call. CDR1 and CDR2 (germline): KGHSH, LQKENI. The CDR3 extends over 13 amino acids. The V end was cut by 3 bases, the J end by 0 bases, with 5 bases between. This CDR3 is CASSPGYQETQYF. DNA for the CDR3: TGTGCCAGCTCACCGGGATACCAAGAGACCCAGTACTTC.

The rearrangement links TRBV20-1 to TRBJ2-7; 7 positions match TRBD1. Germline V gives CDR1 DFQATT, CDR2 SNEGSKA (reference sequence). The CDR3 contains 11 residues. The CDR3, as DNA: TGCGGCGCACAGGGGAATAACGAGCAGTACGTC. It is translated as CGAQGNNEQYV.

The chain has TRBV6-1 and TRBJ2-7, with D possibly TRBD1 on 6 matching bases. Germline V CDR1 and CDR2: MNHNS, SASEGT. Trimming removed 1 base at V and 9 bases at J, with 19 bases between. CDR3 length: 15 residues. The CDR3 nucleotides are TGTGCCAGCAGTGAAGGTCCAGGGGTTCTACGTGGGCAGTACGTC. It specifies CASSEGPGVLRGQYV.

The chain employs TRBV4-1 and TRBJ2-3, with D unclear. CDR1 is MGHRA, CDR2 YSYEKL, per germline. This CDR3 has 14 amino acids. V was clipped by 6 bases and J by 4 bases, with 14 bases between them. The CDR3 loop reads CASSSLQGSDTQYF. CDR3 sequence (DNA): TGCGCCAGCAGTTCTCTCCAAGGCTCAGATACGCAGTATTTT.

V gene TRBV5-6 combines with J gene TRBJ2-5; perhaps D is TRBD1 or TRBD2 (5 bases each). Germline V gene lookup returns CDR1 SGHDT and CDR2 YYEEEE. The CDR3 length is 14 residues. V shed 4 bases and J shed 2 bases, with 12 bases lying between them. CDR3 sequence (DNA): TGTGCCAGCAGCAGGTCGGGACGACAAGAGACCCAGTACTTC. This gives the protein CASSRSGRQETQYF.

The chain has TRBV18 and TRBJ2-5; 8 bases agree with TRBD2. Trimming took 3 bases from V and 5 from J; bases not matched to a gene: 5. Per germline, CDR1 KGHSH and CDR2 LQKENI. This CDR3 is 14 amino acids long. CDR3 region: CASSPIAGRETQYF. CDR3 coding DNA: TGTGCCAGCTCACCGATAGCGGGGAGGGAGACCCAGTACTTC.

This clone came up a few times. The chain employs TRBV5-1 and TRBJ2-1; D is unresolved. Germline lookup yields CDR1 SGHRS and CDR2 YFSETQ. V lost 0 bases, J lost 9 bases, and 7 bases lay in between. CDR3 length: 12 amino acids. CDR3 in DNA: TGCGCCAGCAGCTTGGTTCTGGTTGAGCAGTTCTTC. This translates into CASSLVLVEQFF.

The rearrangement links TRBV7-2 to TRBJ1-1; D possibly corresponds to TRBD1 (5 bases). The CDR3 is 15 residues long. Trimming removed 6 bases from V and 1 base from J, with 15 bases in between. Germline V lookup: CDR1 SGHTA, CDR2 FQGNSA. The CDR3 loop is CASSERGFTNTEAFF. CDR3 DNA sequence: TGTGCCAGCAGTGAACGGGGGTTTACGAACACTGAAGCTTTCTTT.

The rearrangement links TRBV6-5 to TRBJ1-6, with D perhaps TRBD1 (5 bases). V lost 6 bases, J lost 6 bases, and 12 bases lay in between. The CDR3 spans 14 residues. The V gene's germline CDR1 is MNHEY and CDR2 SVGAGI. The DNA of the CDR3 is TGTGCCAGCAGACTTGACAGTTTTAATTCACCCCTCCACTTT. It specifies CASRLDSFNSPLHF.

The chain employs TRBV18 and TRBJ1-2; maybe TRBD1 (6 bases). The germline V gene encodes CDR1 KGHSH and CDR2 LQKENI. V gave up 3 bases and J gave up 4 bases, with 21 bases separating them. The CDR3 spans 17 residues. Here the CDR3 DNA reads TGTGCCAGCTCACCCCTCCGAGGGGGGGATGGGCCCTATGGCTACACCTTC. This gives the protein CASSPLRGGDGPYGYTF.

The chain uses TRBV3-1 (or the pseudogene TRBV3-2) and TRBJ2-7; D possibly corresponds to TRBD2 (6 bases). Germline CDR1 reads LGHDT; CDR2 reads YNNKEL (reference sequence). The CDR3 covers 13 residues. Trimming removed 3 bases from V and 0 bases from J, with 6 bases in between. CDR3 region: CASSHGSSYEQYV. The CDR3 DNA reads TGTGCCAGCAGCCACGGGAGCTCCTACGAGCAGTACGTC.

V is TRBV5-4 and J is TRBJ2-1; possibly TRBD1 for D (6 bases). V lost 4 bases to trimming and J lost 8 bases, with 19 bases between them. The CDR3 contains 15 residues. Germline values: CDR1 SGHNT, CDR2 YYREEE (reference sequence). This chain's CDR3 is CASSARQGFSDEQFF. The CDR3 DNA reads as TGTGCCAGCAGCGCCAGGCAGGGGTTTAGCGATGAGCAGTTCTTC.

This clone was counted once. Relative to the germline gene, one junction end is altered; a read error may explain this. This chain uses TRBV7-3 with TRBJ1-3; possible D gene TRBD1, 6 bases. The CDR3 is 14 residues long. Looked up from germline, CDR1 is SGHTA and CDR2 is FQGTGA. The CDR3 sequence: CASSLTGAGNTIYF. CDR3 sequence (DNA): TGTGCCAGCAGCCTAACGGGGGCCGGAAACACCATATATTTT.